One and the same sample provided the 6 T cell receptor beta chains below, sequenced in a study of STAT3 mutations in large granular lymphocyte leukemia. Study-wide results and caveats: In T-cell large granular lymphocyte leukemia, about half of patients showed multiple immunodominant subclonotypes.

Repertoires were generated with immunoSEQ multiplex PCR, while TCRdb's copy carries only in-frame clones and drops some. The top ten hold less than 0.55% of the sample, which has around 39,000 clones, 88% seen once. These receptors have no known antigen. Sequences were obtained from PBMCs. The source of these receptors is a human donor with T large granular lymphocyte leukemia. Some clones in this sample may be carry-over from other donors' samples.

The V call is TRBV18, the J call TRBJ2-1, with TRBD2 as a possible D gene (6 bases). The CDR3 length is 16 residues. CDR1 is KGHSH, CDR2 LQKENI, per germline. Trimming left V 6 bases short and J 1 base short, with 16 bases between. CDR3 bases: TGTGCCAGCTCCGGGAGTGGGGACTTATCCTACAATGAGCAGTTCTTC. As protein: CASSGSGDLSYNEQFF.

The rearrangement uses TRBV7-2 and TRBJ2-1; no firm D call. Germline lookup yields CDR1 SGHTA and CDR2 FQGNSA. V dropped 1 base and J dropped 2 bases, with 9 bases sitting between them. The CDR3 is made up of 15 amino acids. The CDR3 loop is CASSLERLAYNEQFF. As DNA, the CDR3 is TGTGCCAGCAGCTTAGAGAGGCTGGCCTACAATGAGCAGTTCTTC.

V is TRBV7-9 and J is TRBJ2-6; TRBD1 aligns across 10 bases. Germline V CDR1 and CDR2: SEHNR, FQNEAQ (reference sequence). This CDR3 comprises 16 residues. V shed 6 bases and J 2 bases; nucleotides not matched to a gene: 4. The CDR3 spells CASSPGTGAGANVLTF. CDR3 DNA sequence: TGTGCCAGCAGTCCTGGGACAGGGGCTGGGGCCAACGTCCTGACTTTC. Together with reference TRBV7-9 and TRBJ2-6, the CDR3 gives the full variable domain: DTGVSQNPRHKITKRGQNVTFRCDPISEHNRLYWYRQTLGQGPEFLTYFQNEAQLEKSRLLSDRFSAERPKGSFSTLEIQRTEQGDSAMYLCASSPGTGAGANVLTFGAGSRLTVL.

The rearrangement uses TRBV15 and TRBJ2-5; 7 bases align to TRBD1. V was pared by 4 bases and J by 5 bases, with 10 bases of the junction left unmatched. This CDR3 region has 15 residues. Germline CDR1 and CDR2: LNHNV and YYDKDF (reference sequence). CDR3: CATSIDHRGGETQYF. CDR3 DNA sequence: TGTGCCACCAGCATCGACCACAGGGGCGGCGAGACCCAGTACTTC. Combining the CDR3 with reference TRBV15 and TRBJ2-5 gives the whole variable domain DAMVIQNPRYQVTQFGKPVTLSCSQTLNHNVMYWYQQKSSQAPKLLFHYYDKDFNNEADTPDNFQSRRPNTSFCFLDIRSPGLGDTAMYLCATSIDHRGGETQYFGPGTRLLVL.

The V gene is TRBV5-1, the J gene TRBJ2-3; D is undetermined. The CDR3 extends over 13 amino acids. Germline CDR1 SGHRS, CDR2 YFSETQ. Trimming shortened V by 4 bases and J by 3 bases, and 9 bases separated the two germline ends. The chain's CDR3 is CASSDTRTDTQYF. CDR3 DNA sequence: TGCGCCAGCAGCGATACCCGGACAGATACGCAGTATTTT.

The CDR3 loop is CASSWDRGYEQYV. The CDR3 region has the DNA TGCGCCAGCAGTTGGGACAGGGGGTACGAGCAGTACGTC. This chain links TRBV4-1 with TRBJ2-7; 11 positions match TRBD1. The germline V gene has CDR1 MGHRA and CDR2 YSYEKL. The CDR3 totals 13 residues. Trimming took 6 bases from V and 4 from J; bases not matched to a gene: 2.